This T cell receptor beta chain was documented in a study of long-term antiretroviral therapy in people with HIV. Every donor contributed at least one pre-ART and at least two post-ART PBMC samples. Survey-level immunoSEQ v3.0 assays were run. TCRdb's copy holds only in-frame clones and misses some; the assay was immunoSEQ multiplex PCR. The sample has tens of thousands of clones, more than 85% seen once. This TCR was sampled from a man aged 40-55 years with HIV. The sequencing here drew on unsorted PBMCs, taken roughly 2.7 years after starting antiretroviral therapy.

The CDR3: CASSTGTGYTGELFF. Written as DNA, the CDR3 is TGTGCCAGCAGTACCGGGACAGGGTACACCGGGGAGCTGTTTTTT. This sequence joins TRBV7-9 and TRBJ2-2; 9 bases agree with TRBD1. Germline values: CDR1 SEHNR, CDR2 FQNEAQ (reference sequence). The CDR3 covers 15 residues. The V segment lost 6 bases and the J segment 3 bases; nucleotides outside the gene matches: 5.